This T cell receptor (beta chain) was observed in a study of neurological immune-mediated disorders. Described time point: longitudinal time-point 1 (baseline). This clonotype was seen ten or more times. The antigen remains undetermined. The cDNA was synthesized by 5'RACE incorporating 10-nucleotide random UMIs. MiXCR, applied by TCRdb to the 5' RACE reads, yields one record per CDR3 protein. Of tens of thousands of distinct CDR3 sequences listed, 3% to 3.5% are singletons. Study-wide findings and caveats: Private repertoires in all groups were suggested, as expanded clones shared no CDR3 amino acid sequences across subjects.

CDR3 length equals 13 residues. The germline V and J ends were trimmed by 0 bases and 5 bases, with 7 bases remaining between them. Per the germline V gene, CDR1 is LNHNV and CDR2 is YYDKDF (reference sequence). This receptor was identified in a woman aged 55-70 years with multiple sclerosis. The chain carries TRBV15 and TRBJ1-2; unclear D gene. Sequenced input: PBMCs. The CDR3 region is CATSRDYPYGYTF. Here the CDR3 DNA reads TGTGCCACCAGCAGAGATTACCCATATGGCTACACCTTC.